This T cell receptor (beta chain) comes out of a study of blood T cell repertoires in COVID-19. Method: immunoSEQ multiplex PCR; TCRdb's copy keeps in-frame clones and lacks some. In the table there are about 170,000 clones, 80% to 85% of which are singletons. This CDR3 spans 14 amino acids. The V end was cut by 0 bases, the J end by 4 bases, with 10 bases between. From germline, CDR1 is SGHTA and CDR2 FQGNSA. The chain joins TRBV7-2 to TRBJ2-7; D possibly corresponds to TRBD1 (5 bases). Sequenced sample: peripheral blood. The sequence derives from a man aged 65 to 85 with active or convalescent COVID-19. CDR3 coding DNA: TGTGCCAGCAGCTTAGCAGGGGTTGTATACGAGCAGTACTTC. As protein: CASSLAGVVYEQYF.